These 29 T cell receptor beta chains were sequenced from one sample in a study of blood T cell repertoires in COVID-19. Profiled with immunoSEQ multiplex PCR; TCRdb holds only in-frame clones, not every one. The table includes about 82,000 clones, 78% detected once. Sequences were obtained from peripheral blood. These receptors were taken from a man between 60 and 75 years old with COVID-19, enrolled during active disease.

V gene TRBV6-5 combines with J gene TRBJ1-2, with 10 bases aligning to TRBD1. This CDR3 has 14 residues. V lost 6 bases, J lost 5 bases, and 6 bases stayed unmatched. Germline loops: CDR1 MNHEY, CDR2 SVGAGI. CDR3 DNA sequence: TGTGCCAGCAGGGACGGACAGGGGGTTTATGGCTACACCTTC. Its protein is CASRDGQGVYGYTF.

This chain joins TRBV9 and TRBJ2-2; 7 bases line up with TRBD2. There are 15 residues in the CDR3. Trimming removed 3 bases from V and 5 bases from J; junction bases left unmatched: 7. CDR1 SGDLS and CDR2 YYNGEE come from the germline V gene. Written as DNA, the CDR3 is TGTGCCAGCAGCGCTGCCCCCGGGAGGACCGGGGAGCTGTTTTTT. Protein: CASSAAPGRTGELFF.

The chain recombines TRBV14 with TRBJ1-2; no firm D call. The CDR3 has 13 amino acids. CDR1 and CDR2 from the germline V gene are SGHDN and FVKESK. Trimming stripped 7 bases from V and 6 bases from J, with 15 bases between. The CDR3 region is CASKKVGSDGYTF. For the CDR3, the DNA is TGTGCCAGCAAAAAAGTGGGTAGCGATGGCTACACCTTC.

There are many counts of this clone. The genes are TRBV9 and TRBJ2-7, with TRBD1 as a possible D gene (5 bases). The germline V gene has CDR1 SGDLS and CDR2 YYNGEE. Deletions cut 3 bases from V and 3 bases from J, with 7 bases between. The CDR3 consists of 12 residues. DNA of the CDR3: TGTGCCAGCAGCGGCCAGGGCTACGAGCAGTACTTC. It is translated as CASSGQGYEQYF.

The chain couples TRBV6-2 or TRBV6-3 to TRBJ2-5; D uncertain. The CDR3 length is 15 residues. Germline CDR1 reads MNHEY; CDR2 reads SVGEGT. V was clipped by 1 base and J by 2 bases, with 11 bases between them. CDR3 sequence: CASSYWAPGQETQYF. The CDR3 DNA follows: TGTGCCAGCAGTTACTGGGCACCTGGTCAAGAGACCCAGTACTTC.

The V call is TRBV7-2, the J call TRBJ2-5; weak D call: TRBD2 (7 bases). The CDR3 is 13 amino acids. Per the germline V gene, CDR1 is SGHTA and CDR2 is FQGNSA. V was pared by 8 bases and J by 2 bases, with 12 bases between. Written as DNA, the CDR3 is TGTGCCAGCTCTCGGGGGGCACAAGAGACCCAGTACTTC. Its protein product is CASSRGAQETQYF.

The chain carries TRBV5-1 and TRBJ2-1, with 7 bases fitting TRBD1. The CDR3 is made up of 12 amino acids. With 3 bases clipped from V and 15 bases from J, the junction kept 9 bases outside the gene matches. From germline, CDR1 is SGHRS and CDR2 YFSETQ. Here the CDR3 DNA reads TGCGCCAGCAGCTCCCAGGGGGATTTACGGTTCTTC. Protein sequence: CASSSQGDLRFF.

This clone was detected a few times. V gene TRBV9 combines with J gene TRBJ1-2, with 7 bases identical to TRBD1. Per the germline V gene, CDR1 is SGDLS and CDR2 is YYNGEE. The CDR3 covers 14 residues. V was clipped by 0 bases and J by 8 bases; unmatched bases: 7. In DNA, the CDR3 is TGTGCCAGCAGCGTAGGACAGGGAACGGAGGGCTACACCTTC. Encoded protein: CASSVGQGTEGYTF.

This chain joins TRBV29-1 and TRBJ2-7, with D tentatively TRBD1 (5 bases). Germline values: CDR1 SQVTM, CDR2 ANQGSEA. This CDR3 spans 11 amino acids. Trimming stripped 6 bases from V and 2 bases from J, with 8 bases between. The CDR3 DNA sequence: TGCAGCGTCTCGACAGCCTACGAGCAGTACTTC. Encoded protein: CSVSTAYEQYF.

V is TRBV7-9 and J is TRBJ1-4; D call uncertain. The germline gives CDR1 SEHNR, CDR2 FQNEAQ (reference sequence). The ends were cut back, 7 bases at V and 2 bases at J, with 8 bases in the middle. This CDR3 has 13 residues. CDR3 residues: CASTIVTNEKLFF. CDR3 nucleotide sequence: TGTGCCAGCACCATAGTGACTAATGAAAAACTGTTTTTT.

This clone has more than one count but fewer than ten. The chain is built from TRBV29-1 and TRBJ2-5; 7 bases are shared with TRBD1. Looked up from germline, CDR1 is SQVTM and CDR2 is ANQGSEA. The CDR3 has 12 residues. After removal of 6 bases from V and 2 bases from J, the junction contained 3 bases not matched to a gene. The CDR3 is CSVKTGQETQYF. The CDR3 DNA reads as TGCAGCGTCAAGACAGGGCAAGAGACCCAGTACTTC.

A few counts support this clone. This chain joins TRBV14 and TRBJ1-4; TRBD1 might be the D (6 bases). Germline assignment: CDR1 SGHDN and CDR2 FVKESK. The CDR3 is made up of 15 amino acids. Trimming left V 4 bases short and J 3 bases short, with 12 bases between. The CDR3 spells CASSPHRAANEKLFF. The CDR3 bases are TGTGCCAGCAGCCCACACAGGGCGGCTAATGAAAAACTGTTTTTT.

The rearrangement joins TRBV10-3 to TRBJ2-5, with D tentatively TRBD1 (5 bases). The germline V gene has CDR1 ENHRY and CDR2 SYGVKD. Trimming took 2 bases from V and 2 from J, leaving 9 bases between them. The CDR3 is 14 residues long. CDR3 amino acids: CAISETGIQETQYF. The CDR3 nucleotides are TGTGCCATCAGTGAGACAGGTATTCAAGAGACCCAGTACTTC.

V and J are TRBV12-3 or TRBV12-4 and TRBJ1-5, with a tentative D call TRBD1 (6 bases). Deletions cut 4 bases from V and 4 bases from J, with 8 bases between. The CDR3 runs to 13 residues. The CDR3 is CASSWTENQPQHF. The CDR3 DNA is TGTGCCAGCAGTTGGACAGAAAATCAGCCCCAGCATTTT.

The chain combines TRBV7-9 with TRBJ1-3, with 8 bases aligning to TRBD1. CDR1 and CDR2 from the germline V gene are SEHNR and FQNEAQ (reference sequence). J lost 0 bases, V lost 3 bases, and 10 bases had no gene match. This CDR3 is 18 amino acids long. CDR3 nucleotide sequence: TGTGCCAGCAGCTTGCCCAAGACAGGGGACTTCTCTGGAAACACCATATATTTT. It translates to CASSLPKTGDFSGNTIYF.

In its sample, this clone was seen many times. The genes are TRBV9 and TRBJ1-4; unclear D gene. CDR1 and CDR2 from the germline V gene are SGDLS and YYNGEE. Trimming took off 4 bases at V and 0 bases at J, with 4 bases between the two ends. This CDR3 is 13 amino acids long. The CDR3 reads CASSPATNEKLFF. CDR3 in DNA: TGTGCCAGCAGCCCGGCAACTAATGAAAAACTGTTTTTT.

The chain has TRBV7-2 and TRBJ1-5; the match to TRBD1 covers 7 bases. V shed 5 bases, J shed 9 bases, and the junction held 16 bases outside the gene matches. The CDR3 is 16 amino acids. Germline V gene data show CDR1 as SGHTA and CDR2 as FQGNSA. CDR3 loop: CASSQSGTEVMRPQHF. In DNA, the CDR3 is TGTGCCAGCAGCCAGTCCGGGACAGAGGTCATGAGGCCCCAGCATTTT.

The gene calls are TRBV29-1 and TRBJ2-7; 8 positions agree with TRBD2. J gave up 2 bases and V 7 bases, and 19 bases lay outside the gene matches. The V gene's germline CDR1 is SQVTM and CDR2 ANQGSEA. The CDR3 is made up of 17 amino acids. The CDR3 loop reads CSASVGLASGYAYEQYF. The CDR3 DNA reads TGCAGCGCCTCTGTGGGGCTGGCTAGCGGGTATGCCTACGAGCAGTACTTC.

The rearrangement joins TRBV6-5 to TRBJ2-3, with 8 bases lining up with TRBD2. CDR1 and CDR2 (germline): MNHEY, SVGAGI. Germline trimming cut 8 bases from V and 5 bases from J; bases unmatched to any gene: 9. The CDR3 is 14 amino acids. The CDR3 coding sequence is TGTGCCAGCGAAGCGGGGGCCTACGAAGATACGCAGTATTTT. It specifies CASEAGAYEDTQYF.

The chain couples TRBV11-3 to TRBJ2-6; 10 nucleotides match TRBD1. CDR3 length equals 17 residues. In germline, CDR1 is SGHNT, CDR2 YENEEA. The trim removed 5 bases at V and 1 base at J, leaving 5 bases unmatched. CDR3 amino acids: CASSPGQGISGANVLTF. CDR3 nucleotides: TGTGCCAGCAGCCCGGGACAGGGGATATCTGGGGCCAACGTCCTGACTTTC.

DNA for the CDR3: TGTGCCAGCATGGGACTTCGAGAGACCCAGTACTTC. Encoded protein: CASMGLRETQYF. This chain joins TRBV2 and TRBJ2-5; tentative D call: TRBD2 (6 bases). V lost 7 bases and J 4 bases, leaving 10 bases between the germline ends. The CDR3 has 12 amino acids. The germline gives CDR1 SNHLY, CDR2 FYNNEI.

The chain uses TRBV13 and TRBJ1-2; TRBD1 matches 9 bases. The CDR3 is 16 amino acids. Germline CDR1 and CDR2: PRHDT and FYEKMQ (reference sequence). J was trimmed by 1 base and V by 4 bases; bases with no gene match: 7. The CDR3 loop reads CASSSGTGRLNYGYTF. The CDR3 region has the DNA TGTGCCAGCAGCTCCGGGACAGGGCGACTTAACTATGGCTACACCTTC. The variable domain in full, completed from reference TRBV13 and TRBJ1-2, reads AAGVIQSPRHLIKEKRETATLKCYPIPRHDTVYWYQQGPGQDPQFLISFYEKMQSDKGSIPDRFSAQQFSDYHSELNMSSLELGDSALYFCASSSGTGRLNYGYTFGSGTRLTVV.

The chain links TRBV19 to TRBJ2-1; 12 positions match TRBD2. The CDR3 has 16 amino acids. Germline values: CDR1 LNHDA, CDR2 SQIVND (reference sequence). V trimming: 9 bases; J trimming: 5 bases; junction bases outside the gene matches: 11. This chain's CDR3 is CASLPNGLAGHNEQFF. Written as DNA, the CDR3 is TGTGCCAGCCTCCCCAACGGACTAGCGGGACACAATGAGCAGTTCTTC.

Only a few counts were recorded for this clone. The chain couples TRBV6-5 to TRBJ1-2; a possible D gene is TRBD1 (5 bases). V was cut by 6 bases and J by 10 bases, with 15 bases left in between. The germline V gene has CDR1 MNHEY and CDR2 SVGAGI. CDR3 length: 12 residues. The CDR3 nucleotides are TGTGCCAGCAGGTTTCTTCAGGGATACTACACCTTC. It yields the protein CASRFLQGYYTF.

The rearrangement links TRBV5-4 to TRBJ1-3; D remains unclear. Germline CDR1 is SGHNT and CDR2 is YYREEE (reference sequence). Trimming stripped 0 bases from V and 0 bases from J, with 7 bases between. CDR3 length: 15 amino acids. The CDR3 loop reads CASSLASSSGNTIYF. Written as DNA, the CDR3 is TGTGCCAGCAGCTTGGCCTCCAGCTCTGGAAACACCATATATTTT.

This sequence joins TRBV9 and TRBJ2-5; 10 bases match TRBD1. After removal of 7 bases from V and 5 bases from J, the junction contained 2 bases not matched to a gene. This CDR3 region has 12 residues. CDR1 is SGDLS, CDR2 YYNGEE, per germline. In DNA form, the CDR3 reads TGTGCCAGCGGACAGGGGGTGGAGACCCAGTACTTC. The encoded protein is CASGQGVETQYF.

The chain joins TRBV3-1 (or the pseudogene TRBV3-2) to TRBJ2-3, with 10 bases that match TRBD1. This CDR3 comprises 17 residues. V shed 3 bases, J shed 4 bases, and the junction held 10 bases outside the gene matches. Germline CDR1 is LGHDT and CDR2 is YNNKEL (reference sequence). CDR3 coding DNA: TGTGCCAGCAGCCACAGCCTCATGACAGGGGGCCCAGATACGCAGTATTTT. Encoded protein: CASSHSLMTGGPDTQYF.

The rearrangement joins TRBV7-9 to TRBJ2-7; a possible D gene is TRBD1 (6 bases). This CDR3 is built from 14 residues. Germline V gives CDR1 SEHNR, CDR2 FQNEAQ (reference sequence). Trimming left V 5 bases short and J 7 bases short, with 18 bases between. CDR3 amino acids: CASSPGQPLREQYF. The CDR3 DNA reads as TGTGCCAGCAGCCCCGGACAGCCGCTTCGGGAGCAGTACTTC.

J is TRBJ2-3 and V is TRBV7-6; 9 nucleotides match TRBD1. Germline V lookup: CDR1 SGHVS, CDR2 FNYEAQ. V shed 5 bases and J 5 bases; nucleotides not matched to a gene: 8. This CDR3 has 15 residues. The CDR3 is CASSPTGGYVDTQYF. The CDR3 DNA follows: TGTGCCAGCAGCCCAACAGGGGGCTACGTAGATACGCAGTATTTT.